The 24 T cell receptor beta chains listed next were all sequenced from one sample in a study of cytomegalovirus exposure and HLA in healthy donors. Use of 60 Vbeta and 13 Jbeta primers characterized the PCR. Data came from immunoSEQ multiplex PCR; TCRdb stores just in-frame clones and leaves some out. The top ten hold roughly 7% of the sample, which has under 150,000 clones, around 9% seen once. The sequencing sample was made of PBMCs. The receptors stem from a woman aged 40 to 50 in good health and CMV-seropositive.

The CDR3 DNA reads TGTGCCAGCAGCTTGGGCCAAACTCCCTCAACTAATGAAAAACTGTTTTTT. This encodes CASSLGQTPSTNEKLFF. V gene TRBV5-4 combines with J gene TRBJ1-4, with D hard to call. This CDR3 has 17 residues. Trimming took off 0 bases at V and 0 bases at J, with 12 bases between the two ends. Germline V CDR1 and CDR2: SGHNT, YYREEE (reference sequence).

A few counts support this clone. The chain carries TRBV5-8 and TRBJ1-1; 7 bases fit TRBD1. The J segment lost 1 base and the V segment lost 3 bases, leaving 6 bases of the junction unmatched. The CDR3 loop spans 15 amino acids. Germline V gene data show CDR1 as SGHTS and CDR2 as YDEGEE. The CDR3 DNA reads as TGTGCCAGCAGCTCAGGGGACAGACCGAACACTGAAGCTTTCTTT. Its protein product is CASSSGDRPNTEAFF.

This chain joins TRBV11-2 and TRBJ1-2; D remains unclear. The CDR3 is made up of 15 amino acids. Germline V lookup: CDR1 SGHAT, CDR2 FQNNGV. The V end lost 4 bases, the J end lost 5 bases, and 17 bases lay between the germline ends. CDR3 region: CASSSPRTLEYGYTF. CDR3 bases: TGTGCCAGCAGCTCCCCCCGGACTCTTGAGTATGGCTACACCTTC.

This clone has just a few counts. The CDR3 region has the DNA TGTGCCAGCAGTTACTCGCAACTAGGCAATGAGCAGTTCTTC. This codes for CASSYSQLGNEQFF. The chain joins TRBV6-6 to TRBJ2-1, with a weak D call TRBD2 (5 bases). Trimming took off 0 bases at V and 6 bases at J, with 9 bases between the two ends. Germline assignment: CDR1 MNHNY and CDR2 SVGAGI (reference sequence). The CDR3 runs to 14 residues.

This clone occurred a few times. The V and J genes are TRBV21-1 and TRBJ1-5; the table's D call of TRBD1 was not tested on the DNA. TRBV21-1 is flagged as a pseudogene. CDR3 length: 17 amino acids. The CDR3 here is CASSKEERYRANQPQHF. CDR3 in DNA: TGTGCCAGCAGCAAAGAAGAGCGCTACAGGGCCAATCAGCCCCAGCATTTT.

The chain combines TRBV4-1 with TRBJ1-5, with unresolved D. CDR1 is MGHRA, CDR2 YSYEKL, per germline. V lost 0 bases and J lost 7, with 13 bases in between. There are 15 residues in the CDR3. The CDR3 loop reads CASSQENGVGQPQHF. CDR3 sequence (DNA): TGCGCCAGCAGCCAAGAAAACGGTGTCGGGCAGCCCCAGCATTTT.

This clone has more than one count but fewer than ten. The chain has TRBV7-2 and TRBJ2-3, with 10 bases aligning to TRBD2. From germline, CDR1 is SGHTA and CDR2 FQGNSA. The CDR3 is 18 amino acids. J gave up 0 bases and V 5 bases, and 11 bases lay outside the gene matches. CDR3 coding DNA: TGTGCCAGCAGCACGAGCGGGGGGGCCATCGTAAGCACAGATACGCAGTATTTT. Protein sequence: CASSTSGGAIVSTDTQYF.

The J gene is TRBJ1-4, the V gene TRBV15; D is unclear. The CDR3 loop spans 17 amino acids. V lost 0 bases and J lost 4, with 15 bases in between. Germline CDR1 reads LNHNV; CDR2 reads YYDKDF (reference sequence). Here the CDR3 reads CATSRDPGRLNNEKLFF. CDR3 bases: TGTGCCACCAGCAGAGATCCGGGAAGGTTAAATAATGAAAAACTGTTTTTT.

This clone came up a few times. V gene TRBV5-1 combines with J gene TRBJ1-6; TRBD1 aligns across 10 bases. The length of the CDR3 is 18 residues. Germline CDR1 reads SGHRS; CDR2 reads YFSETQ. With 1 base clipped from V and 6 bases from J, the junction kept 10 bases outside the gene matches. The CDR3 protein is CASSLTETGTGANSPLHF. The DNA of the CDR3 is TGCGCCAGCAGCTTGACCGAAACCGGGACAGGGGCTAATTCACCCCTCCACTTT.

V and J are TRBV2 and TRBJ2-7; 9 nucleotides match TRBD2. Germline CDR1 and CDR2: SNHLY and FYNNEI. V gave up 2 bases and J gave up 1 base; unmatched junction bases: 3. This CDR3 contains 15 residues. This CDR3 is CASSEMAGGSYEQYF. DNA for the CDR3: TGTGCCAGCAGTGAAATGGCGGGGGGGTCCTACGAGCAGTACTTC. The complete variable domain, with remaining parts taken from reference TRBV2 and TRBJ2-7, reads EPEVTQTPSHQVTQMGQEVILRCVPISNHLYFYWYRQILGQKVEFLVSFYNNEISEKSEIFDDQFSVERPDGSNFTLKIRSTKLEDSAMYFCASSEMAGGSYEQYFGPGTRLTVT.

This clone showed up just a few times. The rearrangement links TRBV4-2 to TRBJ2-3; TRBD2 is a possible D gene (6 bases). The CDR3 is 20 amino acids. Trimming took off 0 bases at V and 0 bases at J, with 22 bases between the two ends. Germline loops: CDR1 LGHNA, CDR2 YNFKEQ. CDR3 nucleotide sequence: TGTGCCAGCAGCCAAGAATCACCTTTGGGGACTGCTATTAGCACAGATACGCAGTATTTT. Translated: CASSQESPLGTAISTDTQYF.

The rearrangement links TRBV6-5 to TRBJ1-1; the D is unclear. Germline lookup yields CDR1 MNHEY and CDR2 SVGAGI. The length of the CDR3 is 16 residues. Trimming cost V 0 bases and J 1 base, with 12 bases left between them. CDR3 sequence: CASSYSSARPNTEAFF. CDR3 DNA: TGTGCCAGCAGTTACTCGAGTGCGAGGCCGAACACTGAAGCTTTCTTT.

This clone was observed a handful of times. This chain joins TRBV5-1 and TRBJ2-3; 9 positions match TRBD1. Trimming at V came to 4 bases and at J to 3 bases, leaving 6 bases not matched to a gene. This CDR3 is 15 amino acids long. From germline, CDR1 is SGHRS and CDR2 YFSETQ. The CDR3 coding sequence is TGCGCCAGCAGCATACAGGGGGCTGGTACAGATACGCAGTATTTT. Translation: CASSIQGAGTDTQYF.

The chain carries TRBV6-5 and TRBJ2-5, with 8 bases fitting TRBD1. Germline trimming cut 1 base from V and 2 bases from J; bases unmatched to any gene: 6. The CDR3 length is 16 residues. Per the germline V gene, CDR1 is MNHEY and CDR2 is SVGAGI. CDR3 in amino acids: CASSYWSRGPQETQYF. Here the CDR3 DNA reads TGTGCCAGCAGTTACTGGTCCAGGGGGCCTCAAGAGACCCAGTACTTC.

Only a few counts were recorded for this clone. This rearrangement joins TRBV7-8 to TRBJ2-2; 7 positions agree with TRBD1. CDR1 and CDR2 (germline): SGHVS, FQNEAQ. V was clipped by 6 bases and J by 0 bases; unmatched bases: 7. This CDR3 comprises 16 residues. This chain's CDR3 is CASSSQGFANTGELFF. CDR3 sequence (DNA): TGTGCCAGCAGTTCACAGGGGTTCGCGAACACCGGGGAGCTGTTTTTT.

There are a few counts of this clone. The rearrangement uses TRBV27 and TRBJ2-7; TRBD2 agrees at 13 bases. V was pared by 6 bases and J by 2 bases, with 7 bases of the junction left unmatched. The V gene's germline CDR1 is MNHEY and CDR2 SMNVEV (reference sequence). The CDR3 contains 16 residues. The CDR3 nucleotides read TGTGCCAGCAGACTTAAGACTAGCGGGGGGACCTACGAGCAGTACTTC. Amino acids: CASRLKTSGGTYEQYF.

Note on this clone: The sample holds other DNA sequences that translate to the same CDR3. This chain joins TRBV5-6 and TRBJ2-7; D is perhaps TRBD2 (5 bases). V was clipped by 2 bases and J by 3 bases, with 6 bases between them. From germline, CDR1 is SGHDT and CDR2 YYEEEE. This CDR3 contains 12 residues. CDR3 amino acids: CASSFGDYEQYF. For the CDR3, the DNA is TGTGCCAGCAGCTTCGGGGACTACGAGCAGTACTTC. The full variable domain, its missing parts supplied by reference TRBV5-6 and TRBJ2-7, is DAGVTQSPTHLIKTRGQQVTLRCSPKSGHDTVSWYQQALGQGPQFIFQYYEEEERQRGNFPDRFSGHQFPNYSSELNVNALLLGDSALYLCASSFGDYEQYFGPGTRLTVT.

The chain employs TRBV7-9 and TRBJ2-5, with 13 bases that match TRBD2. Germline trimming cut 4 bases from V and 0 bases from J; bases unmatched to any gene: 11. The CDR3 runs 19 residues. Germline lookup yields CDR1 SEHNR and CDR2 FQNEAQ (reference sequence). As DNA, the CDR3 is TGTGCCAGCAGCTATTTCCGGACTAGCGGGGGTTCGTACCAAGAGACCCAGTACTTC. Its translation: CASSYFRTSGGSYQETQYF. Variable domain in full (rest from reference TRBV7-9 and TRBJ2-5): DTGVSQNPRHKITKRGQNVTFRCDPISEHNRLYWYRQTLGQGPEFLTYFQNEAQLEKSRLLSDRFSAERPKGSFSTLEIQRTEQGDSAMYLCASSYFRTSGGSYQETQYFGPGTRLLVL.

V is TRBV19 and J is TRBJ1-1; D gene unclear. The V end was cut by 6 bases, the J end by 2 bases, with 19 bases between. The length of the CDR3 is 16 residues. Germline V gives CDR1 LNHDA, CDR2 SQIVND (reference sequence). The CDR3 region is CASSQRSGNSNTEAFF. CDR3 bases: TGTGCCAGTAGCCAGAGGTCGGGAAACAGCAACACTGAAGCTTTCTTT.

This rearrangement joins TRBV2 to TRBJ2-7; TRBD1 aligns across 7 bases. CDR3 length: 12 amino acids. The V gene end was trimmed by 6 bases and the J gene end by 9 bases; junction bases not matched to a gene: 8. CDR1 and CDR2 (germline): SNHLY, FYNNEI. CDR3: CASRRTGLGQYF. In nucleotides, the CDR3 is TGTGCCAGCAGGAGGACAGGCCTGGGGCAGTACTTC. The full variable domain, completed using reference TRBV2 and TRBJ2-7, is EPEVTQTPSHQVTQMGQEVILRCVPISNHLYFYWYRQILGQKVEFLVSFYNNEISEKSEIFDDQFSVERPDGSNFTLKIRSTKLEDSAMYFCASRRTGLGQYFGPGTRLTVT.

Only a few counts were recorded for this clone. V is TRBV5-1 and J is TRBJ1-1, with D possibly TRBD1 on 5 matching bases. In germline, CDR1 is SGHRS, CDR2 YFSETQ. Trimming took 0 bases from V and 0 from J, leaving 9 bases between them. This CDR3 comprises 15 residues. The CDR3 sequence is CASSLVAGMNTEAFF. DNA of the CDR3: TGCGCCAGCAGCTTGGTTGCAGGGATGAACACTGAAGCTTTCTTT.

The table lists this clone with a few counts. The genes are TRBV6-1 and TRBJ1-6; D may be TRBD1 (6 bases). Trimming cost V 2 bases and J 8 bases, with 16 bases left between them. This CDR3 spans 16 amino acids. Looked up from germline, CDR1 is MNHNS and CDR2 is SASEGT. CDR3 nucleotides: TGTGCCAGCAGTGAAATTTTTAAAGGGGGAGATTCACCCCTCCACTTT. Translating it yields CASSEIFKGGDSPLHF.

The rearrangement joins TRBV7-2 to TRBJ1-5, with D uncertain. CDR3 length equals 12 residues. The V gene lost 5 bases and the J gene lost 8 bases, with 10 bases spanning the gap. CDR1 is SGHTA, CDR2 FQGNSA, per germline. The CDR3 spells CASSIGREPQHF. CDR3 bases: TGTGCCAGCAGCATAGGGAGGGAGCCCCAGCATTTT.

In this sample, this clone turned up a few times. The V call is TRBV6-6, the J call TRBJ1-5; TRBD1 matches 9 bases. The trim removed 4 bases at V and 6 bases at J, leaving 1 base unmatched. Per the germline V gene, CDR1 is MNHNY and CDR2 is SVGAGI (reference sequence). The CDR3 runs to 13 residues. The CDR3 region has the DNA TGTGCCAGCAGTTCGACAGGGGGTCAGCCCCAGCATTTT. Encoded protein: CASSSTGGQPQHF.